This T cell receptor beta chain originates from a study of patients and donors after allogeneic stem cell transplantation. Using its own MiXCR run on the RT-PCR reads, TCRdb lists one record per CDR3 protein. The sample carries about a million distinct CDR3 sequences, more than 15% recorded once. Per the germline V gene, CDR1 is DFQATT and CDR2 is SNEGSKA (reference sequence). The CDR3 is 15 amino acids. V shed 1 base, J shed 7 bases, and the junction held 3 bases outside the gene matches. The specimen was blood, either unsorted or a sorted T cell fraction (not recorded which). The chain links TRBV20-1 to TRBJ1-6, with 11 bases fitting TRBD1. This receptor was identified in a human donor who was either an allogeneic HSCT recipient or a stem cell or donor lymphocyte infusion donor (not recorded which). It is not recorded whose cells these are; they may come from a transplant donor. This CDR3 reads CSARARTGGNSPLHF. CDR3 DNA: TGCAGTGCTAGAGCACGGACAGGGGGCAATTCACCCCTCCACTTT.